This TCR beta chain was profiled in a study of blood T cell repertoires in COVID-19. Original handling: Amplification with reference gene primers provided the estimates of nucleated cell counts. Profiled with immunoSEQ multiplex PCR; TCRdb holds only in-frame clones, not every one. D and trimming come from the DNA, and the V and J calls and clone size come from that table. The sample holds roughly 150,000 clones, 80% seen once. The CDR3 runs to 15 residues. V gave up 7 bases and J gave up 7 bases; unmatched junction bases: 10. Germline CDR1 reads MNHEY; CDR2 reads SVGAGI. The chain joins TRBV6-5 to TRBJ2-1, with 10 bases lining up with TRBD2. The source is a woman in her forties or fifties with acute or convalescent COVID-19. The sample comprised peripheral blood. CDR3 residues: CASTPTSGAGNEQFF. DNA for the CDR3: TGTGCCAGCACCCCCACTAGCGGGGCCGGGAATGAGCAGTTCTTC.